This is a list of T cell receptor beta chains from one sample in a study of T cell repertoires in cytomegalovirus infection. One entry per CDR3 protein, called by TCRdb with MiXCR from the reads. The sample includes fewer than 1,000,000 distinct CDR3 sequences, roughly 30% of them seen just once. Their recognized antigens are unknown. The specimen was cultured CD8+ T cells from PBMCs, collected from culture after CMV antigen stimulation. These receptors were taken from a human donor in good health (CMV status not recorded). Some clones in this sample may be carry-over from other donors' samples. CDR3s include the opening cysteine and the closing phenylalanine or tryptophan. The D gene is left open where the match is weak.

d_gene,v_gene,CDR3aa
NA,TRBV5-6,CASSRWYGTRDNSPLHF
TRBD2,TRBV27,CASRVLAGGSTDTQYF
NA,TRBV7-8,CASSFSGEGRGYGYTF
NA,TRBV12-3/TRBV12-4,CASSFSGVAYGYTF
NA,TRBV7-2,CVSSGDRGTEAFF
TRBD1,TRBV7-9,CASSLATAGTGINEQFF
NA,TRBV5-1,CASSFYREDTEAFF
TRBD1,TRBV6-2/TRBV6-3,CASSRSSTGTGGLTDTQYF
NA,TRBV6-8,CASSYSWTDFYGYTF
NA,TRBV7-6,CASSSPRGYYNEQFF
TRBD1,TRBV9,CASSDPGQGGNGYGYTF
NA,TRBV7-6,CASSLKWDHEQFF
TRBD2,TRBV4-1,CASSHPGTTGTDTQYF
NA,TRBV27,CASRPTTGYYGYTF
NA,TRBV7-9,CASSSDKQTQYF
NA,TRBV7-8,CASSPMVLGYNEQFF
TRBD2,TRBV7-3,CASSPIAGGLGTGELFF
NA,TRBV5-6,CASSLGPTGQPQHF
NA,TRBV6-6,CASSPRLLQAFF
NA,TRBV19,CASSIDSRVNQPQHF
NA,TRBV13,CASSPGGPTDTQYF
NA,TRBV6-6,CASSYVGGQNAEAFF
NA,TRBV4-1,CASSQDWAGVMNTEAFF
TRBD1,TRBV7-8,CASSLEGTGWQPQHF
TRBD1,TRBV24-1,CATSEGRGLGTNEQFF
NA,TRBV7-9,CATGRNVNQPQHF
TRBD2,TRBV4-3,CASSPSSGAGANLDGTQYF
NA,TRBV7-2,CASSLNLQVLYGYTF
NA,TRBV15,CATNRDDRAGANEQFF
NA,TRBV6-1,CASSTTGLGKNIQYF
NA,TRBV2,CASRIRAPAQYF
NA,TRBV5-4,CASSSTGTGNSPLHF
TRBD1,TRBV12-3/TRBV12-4,CANSFHPGQGVGSPLHF
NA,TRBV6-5,CASSLFGQPYGYTF
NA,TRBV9,CASSISSAMNTEAFF
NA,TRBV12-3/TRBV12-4,CASSLGGPLNSPLHF
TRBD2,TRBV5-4,CASSERGGFSTDTQYF
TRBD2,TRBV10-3,CAISGSGTSTGELFF
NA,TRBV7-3,CASSRGGTSQPQHF
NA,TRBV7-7,CASSLGGTGHNEQFF
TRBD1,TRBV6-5,CASSYSAGGYQPQHF
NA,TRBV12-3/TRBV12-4,CASSTPGFVNTEAFF
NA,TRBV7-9,CASSLGEAVIYEQYF
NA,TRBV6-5,CASTPGFMEGYTF
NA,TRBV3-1,CASSQATEYTDTQYF
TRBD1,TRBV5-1,CASTRDREPVRAFF
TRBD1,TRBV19,CASTQGTDGYTF
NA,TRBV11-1,CASSLVGGVTDFQTEAFF
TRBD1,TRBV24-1,CATSGQGTGELFF
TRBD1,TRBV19,CASSIARDRGSYTF